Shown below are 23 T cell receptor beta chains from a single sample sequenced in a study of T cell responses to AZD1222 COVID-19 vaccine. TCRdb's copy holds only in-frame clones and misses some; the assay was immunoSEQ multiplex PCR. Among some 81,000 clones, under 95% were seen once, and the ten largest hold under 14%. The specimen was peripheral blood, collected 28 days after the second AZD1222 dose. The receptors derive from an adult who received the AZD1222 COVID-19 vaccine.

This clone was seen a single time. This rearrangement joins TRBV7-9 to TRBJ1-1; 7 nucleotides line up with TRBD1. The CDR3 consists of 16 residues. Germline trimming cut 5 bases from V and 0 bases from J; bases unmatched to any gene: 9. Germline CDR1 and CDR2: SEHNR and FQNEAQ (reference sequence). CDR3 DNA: TGTGCCAGCAGCCAACTGACAGGGCGTATGAACACTGAAGCTTTCTTT. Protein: CASSQLTGRMNTEAFF.

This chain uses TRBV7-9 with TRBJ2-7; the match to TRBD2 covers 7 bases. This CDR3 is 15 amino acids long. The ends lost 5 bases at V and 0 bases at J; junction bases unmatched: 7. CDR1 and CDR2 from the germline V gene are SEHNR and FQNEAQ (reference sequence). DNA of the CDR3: TGTGCCAGCAGCCCACGCGGGGGTAGCTCCTACGAGCAGTACTTC. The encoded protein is CASSPRGGSSYEQYF.

This CDR3 is CASSIRQGGSPLHF. The DNA for the CDR3 is TGTGCCAGTAGTATACGACAGGGAGGTTCACCCCTCCACTTT. The chain uses TRBV19 and TRBJ1-6; 7 nucleotides align to TRBD1. The CDR3 totals 14 residues. Unmatched junction bases numbered 4, after V lost 2 bases and J lost 9 bases. CDR1 is LNHDA and CDR2 is SQIVND in the germline V gene (reference sequence).

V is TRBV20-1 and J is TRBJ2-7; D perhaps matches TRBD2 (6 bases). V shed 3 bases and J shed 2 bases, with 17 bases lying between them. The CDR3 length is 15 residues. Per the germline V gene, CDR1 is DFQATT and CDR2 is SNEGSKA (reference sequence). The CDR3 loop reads CSASQAGPRPYEQYF. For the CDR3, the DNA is TGCAGTGCTAGTCAAGCGGGCCCCCGACCCTACGAGCAGTACTTC.

The CDR3 DNA sequence: TGTGCCAGCAGTGAGGGGGACAGGGGGCTGTACACTGAAGCTTTCTTT. Its translation: CASSEGDRGLYTEAFF. The V and J genes are TRBV25-1 and TRBJ1-1, with 12 bases identical to TRBD1. Germline V gene data show CDR1 as MGHDK and CDR2 as SYGVNS. Unmatched junction bases numbered 5, after V lost 3 bases and J lost 3 bases. The CDR3 loop spans 16 amino acids.

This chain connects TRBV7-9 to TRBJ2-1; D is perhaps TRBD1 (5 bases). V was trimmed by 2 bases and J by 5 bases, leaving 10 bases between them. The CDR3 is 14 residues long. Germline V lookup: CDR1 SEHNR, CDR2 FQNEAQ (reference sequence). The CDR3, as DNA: TGTGCCAGCAGCTTATATCCAGGGAACAATGAGCAGTTCTTC. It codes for CASSLYPGNNEQFF.

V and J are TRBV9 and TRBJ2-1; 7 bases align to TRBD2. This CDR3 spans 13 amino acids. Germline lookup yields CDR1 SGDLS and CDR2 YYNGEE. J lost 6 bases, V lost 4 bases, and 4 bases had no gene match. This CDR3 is CASSSASGNEQFF. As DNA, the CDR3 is TGTGCCAGCAGCTCGGCTAGCGGCAATGAGCAGTTCTTC.

The CDR3 reads CATSSRVYNEQFF. For the CDR3, the DNA is TGTGCCACCAGCAGCAGGGTCTACAATGAGCAGTTCTTC. This chain joins TRBV24-1 and TRBJ2-1, with D possibly matching TRBD1 (5 bases). The CDR3 is 13 residues long. The germline CDR1 and CDR2 sequences are KGHDR and SFDVKD. Trimming removed 7 bases from V and 3 bases from J, with 9 bases in between.

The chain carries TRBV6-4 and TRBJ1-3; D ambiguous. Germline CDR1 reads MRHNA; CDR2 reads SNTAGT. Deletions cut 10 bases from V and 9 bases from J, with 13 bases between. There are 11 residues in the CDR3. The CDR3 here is CAKLTRGTIYF. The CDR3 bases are TGTGCCAAGTTAACCCGGGGCACCATATATTTT.

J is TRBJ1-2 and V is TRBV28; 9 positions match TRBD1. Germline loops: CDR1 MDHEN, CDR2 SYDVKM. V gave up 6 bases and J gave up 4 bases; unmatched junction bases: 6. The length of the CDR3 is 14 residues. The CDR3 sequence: CASRTGQGTYGYTF. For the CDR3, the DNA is TGTGCCAGCAGGACGGGACAGGGAACCTATGGCTACACCTTC.

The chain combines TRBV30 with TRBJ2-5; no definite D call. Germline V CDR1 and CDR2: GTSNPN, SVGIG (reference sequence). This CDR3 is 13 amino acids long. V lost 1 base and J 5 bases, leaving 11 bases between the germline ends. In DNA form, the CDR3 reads TGTGCCTGGAGTGCAACGTACTCGGAGACCCAGTACTTC. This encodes CAWSATYSETQYF.

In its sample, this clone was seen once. CDR3 DNA sequence: TGTGCCAGCAGATATGGACTTAATCAGCCCCAGCATTTT. Protein: CASRYGLNQPQHF. This chain joins TRBV6-5 and TRBJ1-5, with D unclear. The germline V gene has CDR1 MNHEY and CDR2 SVGAGI. The germline V and J ends were trimmed by 6 bases and 4 bases, with 10 bases remaining between them. The CDR3 has 13 amino acids.

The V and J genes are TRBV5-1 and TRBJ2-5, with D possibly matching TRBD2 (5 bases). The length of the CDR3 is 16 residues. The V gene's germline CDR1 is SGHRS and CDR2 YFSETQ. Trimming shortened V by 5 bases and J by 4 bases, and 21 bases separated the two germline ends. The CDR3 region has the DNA TGCGCCAGCAGGCGTCAAAGCGGTGGGCCGGGAGAGACCCAGTACTTC. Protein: CASRRQSGGPGETQYF.

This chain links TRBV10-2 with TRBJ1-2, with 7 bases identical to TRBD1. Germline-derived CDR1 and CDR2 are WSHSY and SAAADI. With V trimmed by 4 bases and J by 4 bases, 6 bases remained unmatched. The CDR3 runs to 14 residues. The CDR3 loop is CASSGRTGAYGYTF. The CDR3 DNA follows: TGCGCCAGCAGTGGCAGGACAGGTGCCTATGGCTACACCTTC.

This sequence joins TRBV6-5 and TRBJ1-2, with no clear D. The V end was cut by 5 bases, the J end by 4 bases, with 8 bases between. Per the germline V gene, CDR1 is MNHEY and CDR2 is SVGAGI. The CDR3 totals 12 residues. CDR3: CASSTASYGYTF. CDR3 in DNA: TGTGCCAGCAGTACTGCCAGCTATGGCTACACCTTC.

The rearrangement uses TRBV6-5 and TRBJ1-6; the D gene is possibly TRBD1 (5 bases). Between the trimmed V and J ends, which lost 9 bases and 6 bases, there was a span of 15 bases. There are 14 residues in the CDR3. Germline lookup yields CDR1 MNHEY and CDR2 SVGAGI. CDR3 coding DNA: TGTGCCAGGGGAGGGCTGGGGGTTAATTCACCCCTCCACTTT. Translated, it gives CARGGLGVNSPLHF.

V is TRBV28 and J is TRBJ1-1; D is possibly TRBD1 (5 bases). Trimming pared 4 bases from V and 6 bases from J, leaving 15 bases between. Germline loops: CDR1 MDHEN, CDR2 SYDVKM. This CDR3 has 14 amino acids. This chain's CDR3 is CASSSTATRAEAFF. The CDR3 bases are TGTGCCAGCAGTTCGACAGCAACCAGGGCTGAAGCTTTCTTT. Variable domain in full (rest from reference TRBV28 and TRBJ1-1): DVKVTQSSRYLVKRTGEKVFLECVQDMDHENMFWYRQDPGLGLRLIYFSYDVKMKEKGDIPEGYSVSREKKERFSLILESASTNQTSMYLCASSSTATRAEAFFGQGTRLTVV.

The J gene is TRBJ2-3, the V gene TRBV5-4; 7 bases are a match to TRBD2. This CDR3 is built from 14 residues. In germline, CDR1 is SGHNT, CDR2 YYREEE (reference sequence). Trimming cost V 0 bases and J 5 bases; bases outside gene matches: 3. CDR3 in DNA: TGTGCCAGCAGCTTGGTGGCTAGCGGAGATACGCAGTATTTT. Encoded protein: CASSLVASGDTQYF.

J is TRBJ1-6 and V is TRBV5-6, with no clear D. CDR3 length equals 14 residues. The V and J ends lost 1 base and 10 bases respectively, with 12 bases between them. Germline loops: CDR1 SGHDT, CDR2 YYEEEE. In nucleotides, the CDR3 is TGTGCCAGCAGCTTGCGGGTTGCTTACTCACCCCTCCACTTT. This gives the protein CASSLRVAYSPLHF.

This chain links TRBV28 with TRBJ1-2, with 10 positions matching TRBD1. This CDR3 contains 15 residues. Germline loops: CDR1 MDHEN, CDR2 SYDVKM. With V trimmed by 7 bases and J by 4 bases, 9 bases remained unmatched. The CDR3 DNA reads TGTGCCAGCATTGAAGGGGACAGGGGACTCTATGGCTACACCTTC. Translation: CASIEGDRGLYGYTF.

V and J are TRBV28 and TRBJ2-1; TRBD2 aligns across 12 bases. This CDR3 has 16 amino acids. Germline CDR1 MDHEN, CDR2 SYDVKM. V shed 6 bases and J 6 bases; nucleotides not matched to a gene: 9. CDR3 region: CASSPTGTSGLNEQFF. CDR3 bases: TGTGCCAGCAGCCCTACCGGGACTAGCGGGCTCAATGAGCAGTTCTTC.

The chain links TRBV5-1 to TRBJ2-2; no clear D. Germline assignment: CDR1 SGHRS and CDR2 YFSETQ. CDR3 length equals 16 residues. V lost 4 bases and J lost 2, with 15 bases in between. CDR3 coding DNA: TGCGCCAGCAGCCCCCGGCTGGGTTCCAACACCGGGGAGCTGTTTTTT. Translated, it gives CASSPRLGSNTGELFF.

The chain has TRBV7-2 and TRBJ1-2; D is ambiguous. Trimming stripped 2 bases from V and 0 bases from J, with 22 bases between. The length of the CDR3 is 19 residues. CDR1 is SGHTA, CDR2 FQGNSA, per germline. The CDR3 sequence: CASSLRALAGGSANYGYTF. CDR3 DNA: TGTGCCAGCAGCTTAAGGGCGCTGGCAGGTGGTTCCGCTAACTATGGCTACACCTTC.